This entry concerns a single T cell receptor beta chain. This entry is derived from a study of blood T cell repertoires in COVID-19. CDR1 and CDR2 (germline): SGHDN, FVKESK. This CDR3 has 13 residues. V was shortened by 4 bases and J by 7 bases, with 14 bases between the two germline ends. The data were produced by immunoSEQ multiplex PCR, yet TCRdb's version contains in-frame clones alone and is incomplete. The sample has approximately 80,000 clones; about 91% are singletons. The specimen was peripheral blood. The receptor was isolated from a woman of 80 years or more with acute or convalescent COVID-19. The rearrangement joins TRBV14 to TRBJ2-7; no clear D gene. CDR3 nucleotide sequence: TGTGCCAGCAGCCGCGACACGCGTGGTGAGCAGTACTTC. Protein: CASSRDTRGEQYF.